Below, 5 T cell receptor beta chains from the same sample are listed, as sequenced in a study of tumor-infiltrating lymphocytes in primary liver carcinoma. Germline DNA was also extracted, while the blood RNA originated from unsorted whole blood. Reverse transcription of 450 to 500 ng total RNA with a constant-region primer produced TCR beta cDNA. A slightly modified ARM-PCR protocol with three nested multiplex PCR rounds produced these TCR beta libraries. The opening two PCR rounds, about 11 cycles each, paired TRBV1-TRBV30 forward primers with a C-beta reverse primer. MiXCR was run by TCRdb on the multiplex PCR reads, yielding one entry per CDR3 protein. The table has about 180,000 distinct CDR3 sequences, about 60% seen once. Sequencing input: peripheral blood. The receptors here all came from a man aged 35 to 55 with primary liver carcinoma and hepatitis B virus infection.

Note on this clonotype: A much larger clone is a single base away; this may be a read error. J is TRBJ1-1 and V is TRBV5-4; D remains unclear. This CDR3 is 15 amino acids long. CDR1 is SGHNT, CDR2 YYREEE, per germline (reference sequence). DNA of the CDR3: TGTGCCAGCAGCTTGGAACTGGGGAGGAGCACTGAAACTTTCTTT. The encoded protein is CASSLELGRSTETFF. Full variable domain (rest looked up from reference TRBV5-4 and TRBJ1-1): ETGVTQSPTHLIKTRGQQVTLRCSSQSGHNTVSWYQQALGQGPQFIFQYYREEENGRGNFPPRFSGLQFPNYSSELNVNALELDDSALYLCASSLELGRSTETFFGQGTRLTVV.

A remark on this clonotype: A read error may explain this, as a much larger clone is one base away. CDR3 residues: CASSISSWAEAFF. The CDR3, as DNA: TGTGCCAGCAGCATATCCAGCTGGGCTGAAGCTTTCTTT. The chain couples TRBV11-2 to TRBJ1-1, with no clear D. Deletions cut 5 bases from V and 6 bases from J, with 13 bases between. CDR3 length equals 13 residues. Germline V CDR1 and CDR2: SGHAT, FQNNGV.

As to this clonotype: The junction does not match germline at one end; this may be a read error. J is TRBJ2-2 and V is TRBV29-1; a possible D gene is TRBD1 (6 bases). CDR1 and CDR2 from the germline V gene are SQVTM and ANQGSEA. The CDR3 is 13 amino acids. As DNA, the CDR3 is TGCAACGCTGACCGGGGACACACCGGGGTGCTGTTTTTT. Translated: CNADRGHTGVLFF.

This chain links TRBV12-3 or TRBV12-4 with TRBJ1-4; tentatively, D is TRBD1 (5 bases). V lost 8 bases to trimming and J lost 3 bases, with 7 bases between them. The CDR3 has 12 amino acids. CDR3 coding DNA: TGTGCCAGCGGGGGGGCTAATGAAAAACTGTTTTTT. Protein product: CASGGANEKLFF.

This clonotype has ten or more counts. The chain couples TRBV11-2 to TRBJ2-5; D may be TRBD1 (6 bases). The CDR3 is made up of 14 amino acids. CDR1 and CDR2 (germline): SGHAT, FQNNGV. V lost 4 bases, J lost 4 bases, and 13 bases lay in between. The CDR3 spells CASSSNRVLETQYF. Written as DNA, the CDR3 is TGTGCCAGCAGCTCTAACAGGGTTTTAGAGACCCAGTACTTC.